This T cell receptor beta chain was retrieved from a study of blood T cell repertoires in COVID-19. Background on the study: From T cells, B-cell-depleted T cells, or PBMCs came the material, which was cDNA or gDNA.

Assay: immunoSEQ multiplex PCR; the TCRdb copy retains only in-frame clones and omits some. Altogether just over 350,000 clones are present, around 88% being singletons, with the ten largest covering about 7.1%. The V and J ends lost 0 bases and 9 bases, in that order; junction bases with no gene match: 10. Germline V lookup: CDR1 SNHLY, CDR2 FYNNEI. This CDR3 has 16 residues. The sample taken for sequencing was peripheral blood. This TCR was sampled from a woman aged 60-75 years with COVID-19, enrolled during active disease. The rearrangement links TRBV2 to TRBJ2-5; 10 bases match TRBD2. CDR3 region: CASSEARVAGGLSQYF. CDR3 nucleotides: TGTGCCAGCAGTGAAGCGAGGGTAGCGGGGGGTTTGTCCCAGTACTTC. Full variable domain (remainder filled in from reference TRBV2 and TRBJ2-5): EPEVTQTPSHQVTQMGQEVILRCVPISNHLYFYWYRQILGQKVEFLVSFYNNEISEKSEIFDDQFSVERPDGSNFTLKIRSTKLEDSAMYFCASSEARVAGGLSQYFGPGTRLLVL.